This TCR beta chain is from a study of blood T cell repertoires in COVID-19. The data were produced by immunoSEQ multiplex PCR, yet TCRdb's version contains in-frame clones alone and is incomplete. The sample yields about 60,000 clones, 75% to 85% seen once. This CDR3 region has 15 residues. Germline lookup yields CDR1 SQVTM and CDR2 ANQGSEA. V gave up 7 bases and J gave up 1 base, with 19 bases separating them. This receptor was taken from a human donor in a cohort sampled during active COVID-19. Sequencing was carried out using peripheral blood. This sequence joins TRBV29-1 and TRBJ1-1; a weak D match, TRBD1 (6 bases). This chain's CDR3 is CSAALGQPPNTEAFF. CDR3 coding DNA: TGCAGCGCCGCCCTCGGACAGCCTCCGAACACTGAAGCTTTCTTT.